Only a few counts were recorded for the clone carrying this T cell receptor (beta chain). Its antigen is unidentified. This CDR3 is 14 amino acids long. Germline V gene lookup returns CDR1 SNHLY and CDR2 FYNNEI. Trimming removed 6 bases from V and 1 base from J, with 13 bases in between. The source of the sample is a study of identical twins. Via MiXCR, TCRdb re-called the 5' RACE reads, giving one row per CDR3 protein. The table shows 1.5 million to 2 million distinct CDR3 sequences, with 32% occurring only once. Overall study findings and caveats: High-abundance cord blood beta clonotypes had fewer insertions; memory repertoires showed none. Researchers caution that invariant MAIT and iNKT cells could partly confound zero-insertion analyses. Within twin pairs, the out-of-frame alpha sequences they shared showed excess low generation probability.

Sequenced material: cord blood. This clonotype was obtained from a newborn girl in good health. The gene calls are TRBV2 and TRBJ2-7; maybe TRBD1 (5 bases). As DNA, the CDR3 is TGTGCCAGCAGCGGACAAGCCCCTTCCTACGAGCAGTACTTC. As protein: CASSGQAPSYEQYF.